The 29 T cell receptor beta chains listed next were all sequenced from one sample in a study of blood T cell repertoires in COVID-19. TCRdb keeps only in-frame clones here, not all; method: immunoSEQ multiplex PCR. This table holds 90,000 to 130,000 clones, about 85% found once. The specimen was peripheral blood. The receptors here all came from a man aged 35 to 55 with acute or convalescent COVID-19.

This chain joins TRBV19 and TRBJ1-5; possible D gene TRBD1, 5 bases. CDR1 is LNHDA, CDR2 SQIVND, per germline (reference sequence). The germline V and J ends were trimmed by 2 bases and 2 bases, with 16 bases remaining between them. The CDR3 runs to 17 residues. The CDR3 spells CASSISPREKGNQPQHF. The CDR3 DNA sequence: TGTGCCAGTAGTATATCCCCCAGGGAAAAAGGCAATCAGCCCCAGCATTTT.

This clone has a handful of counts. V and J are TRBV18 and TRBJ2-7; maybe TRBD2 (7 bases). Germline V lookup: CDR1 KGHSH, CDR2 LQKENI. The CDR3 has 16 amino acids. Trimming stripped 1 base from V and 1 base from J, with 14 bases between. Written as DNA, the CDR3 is TGTGCCAGCTCACCACTCAGTCGGGGGGCTTCCTACGAGCAGTACTTC. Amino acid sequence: CASSPLSRGASYEQYF.

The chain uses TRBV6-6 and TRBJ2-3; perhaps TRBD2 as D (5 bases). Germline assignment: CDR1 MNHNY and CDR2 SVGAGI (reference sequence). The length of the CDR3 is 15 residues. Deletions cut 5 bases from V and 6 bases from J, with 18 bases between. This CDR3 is CASSDPEGLGDTQYF. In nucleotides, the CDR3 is TGTGCCAGCAGTGATCCCGAGGGTCTCGGGGATACGCAGTATTTT.

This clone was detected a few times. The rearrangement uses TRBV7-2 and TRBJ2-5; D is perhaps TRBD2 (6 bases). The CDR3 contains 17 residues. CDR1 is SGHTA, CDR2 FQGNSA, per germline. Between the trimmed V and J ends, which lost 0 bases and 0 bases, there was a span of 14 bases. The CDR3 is CASSLAGAGMYQETQYF. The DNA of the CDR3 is TGTGCCAGCAGCTTAGCGGGCGCGGGGATGTACCAAGAGACCCAGTACTTC. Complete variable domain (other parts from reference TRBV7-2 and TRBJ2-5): GAGVSQSPSNKVTEKGKDVELRCDPISGHTALYWYRQSLGQGLEFLIYFQGNSAPDKSGLPSDRFSAERTGGSVSTLTIQRTQQEDSAVYLCASSLAGAGMYQETQYFGPGTRLLVL.

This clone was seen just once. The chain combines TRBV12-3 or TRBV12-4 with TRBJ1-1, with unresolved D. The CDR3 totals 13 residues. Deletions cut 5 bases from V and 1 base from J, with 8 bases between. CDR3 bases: TGTGCCAGCAGTCTCAACAGGAACACTGAAGCTTTCTTT. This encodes CASSLNRNTEAFF.

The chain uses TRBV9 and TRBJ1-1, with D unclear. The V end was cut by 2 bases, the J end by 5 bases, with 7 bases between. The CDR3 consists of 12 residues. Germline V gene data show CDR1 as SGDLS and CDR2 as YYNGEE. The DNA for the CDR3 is TGTGCCAGCAGCGTCGGAGGTACTGAAGCTTTCTTT. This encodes CASSVGGTEAFF.

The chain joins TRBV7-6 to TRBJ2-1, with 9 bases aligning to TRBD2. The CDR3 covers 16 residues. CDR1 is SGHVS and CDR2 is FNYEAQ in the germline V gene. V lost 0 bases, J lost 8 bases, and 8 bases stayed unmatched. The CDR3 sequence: CASSLAQGVAGDEQFF. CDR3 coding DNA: TGTGCCAGCAGCTTAGCGCAGGGCGTAGCGGGGGATGAGCAGTTCTTC.

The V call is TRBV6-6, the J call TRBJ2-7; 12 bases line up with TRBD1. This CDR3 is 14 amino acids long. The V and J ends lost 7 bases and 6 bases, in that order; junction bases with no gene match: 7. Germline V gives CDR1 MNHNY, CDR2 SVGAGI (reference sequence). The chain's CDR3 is CASTPGQGAFEQYF. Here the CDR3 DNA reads TGTGCCAGCACCCCGGGACAGGGGGCGTTCGAGCAGTACTTC.

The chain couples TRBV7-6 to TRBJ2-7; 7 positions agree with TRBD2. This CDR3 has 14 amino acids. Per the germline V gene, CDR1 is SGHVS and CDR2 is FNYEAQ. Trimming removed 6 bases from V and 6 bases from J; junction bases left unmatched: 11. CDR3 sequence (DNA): TGTGCCAGCAGTAGGGGAGGGGTAAGGGGCGAGCAGTACTTC. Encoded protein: CASSRGGVRGEQYF.

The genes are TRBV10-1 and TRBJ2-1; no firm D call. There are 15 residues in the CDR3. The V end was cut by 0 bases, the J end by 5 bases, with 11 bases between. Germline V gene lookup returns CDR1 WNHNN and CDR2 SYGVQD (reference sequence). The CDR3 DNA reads TGCGCCAGCAGTGAGTCGCGTTGGCGGAACAATGAGCAGTTCTTC. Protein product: CASSESRWRNNEQFF.

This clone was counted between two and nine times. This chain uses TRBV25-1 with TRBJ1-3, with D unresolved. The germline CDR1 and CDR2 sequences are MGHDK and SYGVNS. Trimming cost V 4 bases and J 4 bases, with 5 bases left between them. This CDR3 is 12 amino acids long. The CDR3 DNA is TGTGCCAGCAGTGTACAGGGAAACACCATATATTTT. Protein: CASSVQGNTIYF.

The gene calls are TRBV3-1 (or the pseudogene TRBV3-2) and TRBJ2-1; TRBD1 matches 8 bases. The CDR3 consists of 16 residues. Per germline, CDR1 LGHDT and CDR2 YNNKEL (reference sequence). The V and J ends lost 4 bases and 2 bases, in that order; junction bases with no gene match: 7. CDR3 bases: TGTGCCAGCAGCCTTTCAGGGGGCGCGGCCTACAATGAGCAGTTCTTC. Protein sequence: CASSLSGGAAYNEQFF.

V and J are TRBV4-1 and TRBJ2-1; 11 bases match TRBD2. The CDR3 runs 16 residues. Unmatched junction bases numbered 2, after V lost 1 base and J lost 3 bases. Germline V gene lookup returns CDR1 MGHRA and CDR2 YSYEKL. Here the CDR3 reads CASSQGLAGIYNEQFF. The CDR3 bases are TGCGCCAGCAGCCAAGGACTAGCGGGGATCTACAATGAGCAGTTCTTC.

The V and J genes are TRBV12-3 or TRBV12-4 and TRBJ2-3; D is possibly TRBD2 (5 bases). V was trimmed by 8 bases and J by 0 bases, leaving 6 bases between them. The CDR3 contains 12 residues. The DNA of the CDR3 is TGTGCCAGCGGAGGTAGCACAGATACGCAGTATTTT. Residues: CASGGSTDTQYF.

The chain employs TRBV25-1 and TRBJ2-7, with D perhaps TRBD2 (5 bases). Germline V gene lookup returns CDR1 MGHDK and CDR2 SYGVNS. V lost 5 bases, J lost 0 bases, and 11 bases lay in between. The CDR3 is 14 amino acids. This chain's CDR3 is CASSLTTTSYEQYF. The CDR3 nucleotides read TGTGCCAGCAGTCTGACTACTACCTCCTACGAGCAGTACTTC.

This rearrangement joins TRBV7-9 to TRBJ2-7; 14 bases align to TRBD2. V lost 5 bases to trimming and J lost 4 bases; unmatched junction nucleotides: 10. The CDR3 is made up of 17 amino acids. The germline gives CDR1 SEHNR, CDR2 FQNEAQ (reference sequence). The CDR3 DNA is TGTGCCAGCAGCACGGGACTAGCGGGGGAGGGCATTTACGAGCAGTACTTC. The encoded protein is CASSTGLAGEGIYEQYF.

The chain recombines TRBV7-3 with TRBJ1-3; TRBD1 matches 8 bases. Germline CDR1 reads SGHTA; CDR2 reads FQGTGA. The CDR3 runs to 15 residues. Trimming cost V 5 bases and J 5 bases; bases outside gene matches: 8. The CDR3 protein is CASSATGDGRNTIYF. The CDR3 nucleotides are TGTGCCAGCAGCGCGACAGGGGATGGAAGAAACACCATATATTTT.

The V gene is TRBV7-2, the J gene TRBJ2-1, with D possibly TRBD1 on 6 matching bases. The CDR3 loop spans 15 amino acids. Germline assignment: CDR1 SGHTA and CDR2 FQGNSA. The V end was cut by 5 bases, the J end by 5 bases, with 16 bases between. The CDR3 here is CASSNRVAGDNEQFF. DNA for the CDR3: TGTGCCAGCAGCAACAGGGTGGCCGGGGACAATGAGCAGTTCTTC.

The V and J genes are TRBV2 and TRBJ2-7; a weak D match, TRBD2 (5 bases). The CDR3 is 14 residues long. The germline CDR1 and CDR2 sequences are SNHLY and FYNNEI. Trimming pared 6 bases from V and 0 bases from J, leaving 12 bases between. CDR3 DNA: TGTGCCAGCAGGGACTCCGAGCCCTCCTACGAGCAGTACTTC. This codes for CASRDSEPSYEQYF. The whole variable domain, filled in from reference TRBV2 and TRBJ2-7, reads EPEVTQTPSHQVTQMGQEVILRCVPISNHLYFYWYRQILGQKVEFLVSFYNNEISEKSEIFDDQFSVERPDGSNFTLKIRSTKLEDSAMYFCASRDSEPSYEQYFGPGTRLTVT.

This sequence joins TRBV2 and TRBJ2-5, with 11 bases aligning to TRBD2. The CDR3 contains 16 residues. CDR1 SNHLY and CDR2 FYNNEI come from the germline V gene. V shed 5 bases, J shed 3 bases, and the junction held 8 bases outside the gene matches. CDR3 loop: CASSRALAGGKETQYF. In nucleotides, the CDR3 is TGTGCCAGCAGTCGCGCGCTAGCGGGAGGCAAAGAGACCCAGTACTTC. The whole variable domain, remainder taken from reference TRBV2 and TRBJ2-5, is EPEVTQTPSHQVTQMGQEVILRCVPISNHLYFYWYRQILGQKVEFLVSFYNNEISEKSEIFDDQFSVERPDGSNFTLKIRSTKLEDSAMYFCASSRALAGGKETQYFGPGTRLLVL.

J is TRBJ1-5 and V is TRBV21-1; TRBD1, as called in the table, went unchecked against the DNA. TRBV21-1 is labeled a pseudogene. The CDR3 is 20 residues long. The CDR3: CASTDQTRTGESCSNQPQHF. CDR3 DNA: TGTGCCAGCACCGACCAAACCCGGACAGGGGAGTCTTGTAGCAATCAGCCCCAGCATTTT.

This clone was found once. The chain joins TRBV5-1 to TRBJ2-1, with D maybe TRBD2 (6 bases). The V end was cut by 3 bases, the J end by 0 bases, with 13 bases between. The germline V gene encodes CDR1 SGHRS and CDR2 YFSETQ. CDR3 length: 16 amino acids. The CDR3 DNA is TGCGCCAGCAGCTGGTCTAGCGCGAGCTCCTACAATGAGCAGTTCTTC. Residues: CASSWSSASSYNEQFF.

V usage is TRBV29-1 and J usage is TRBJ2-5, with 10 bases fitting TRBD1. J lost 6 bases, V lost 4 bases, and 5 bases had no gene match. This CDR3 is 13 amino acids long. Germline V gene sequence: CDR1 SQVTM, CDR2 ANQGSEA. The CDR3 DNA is TGCAGCGTTGGAAGGACAGGGGGTAAGACCCAGTACTTC. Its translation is CSVGRTGGKTQYF.

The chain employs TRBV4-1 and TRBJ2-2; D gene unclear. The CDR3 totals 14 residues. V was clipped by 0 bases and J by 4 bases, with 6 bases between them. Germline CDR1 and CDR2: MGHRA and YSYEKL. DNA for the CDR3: TGCGCCAGCAGCCAAGACCGTAGCACCGGGGAGCTGTTTTTT. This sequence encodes CASSQDRSTGELFF.

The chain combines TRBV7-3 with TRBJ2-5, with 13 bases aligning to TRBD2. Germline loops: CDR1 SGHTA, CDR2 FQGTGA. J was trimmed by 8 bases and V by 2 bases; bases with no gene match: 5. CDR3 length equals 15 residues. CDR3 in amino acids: CASSLGGLAGATQYF. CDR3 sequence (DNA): TGTGCCAGCAGCTTAGGCGGACTAGCGGGGGCCACCCAGTACTTC.

The CDR3 loop reads CASSLTRGVNTEAFF. The CDR3 DNA follows: TGCGCCAGCAGCTTAACCAGGGGCGTGAACACTGAAGCTTTCTTT. The chain links TRBV5-1 to TRBJ1-1; D possibly corresponds to TRBD1 (6 bases). This CDR3 contains 15 residues. The V gene's germline CDR1 is SGHRS and CDR2 YFSETQ. Trimming pared 2 bases from V and 0 bases from J, leaving 11 bases between.

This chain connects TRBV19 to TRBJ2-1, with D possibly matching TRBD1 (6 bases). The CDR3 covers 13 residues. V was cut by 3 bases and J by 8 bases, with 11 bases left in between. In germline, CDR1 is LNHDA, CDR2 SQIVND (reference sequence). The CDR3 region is CASSIQGWDEQFF. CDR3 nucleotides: TGTGCCAGTAGTATCCAGGGGTGGGATGAGCAGTTCTTC.

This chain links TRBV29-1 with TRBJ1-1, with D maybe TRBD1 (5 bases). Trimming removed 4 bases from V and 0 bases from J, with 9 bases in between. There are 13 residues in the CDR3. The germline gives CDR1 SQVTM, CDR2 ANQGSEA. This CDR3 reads CSVVQDMNTEAFF. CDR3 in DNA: TGCAGCGTTGTCCAGGACATGAACACTGAAGCTTTCTTT.

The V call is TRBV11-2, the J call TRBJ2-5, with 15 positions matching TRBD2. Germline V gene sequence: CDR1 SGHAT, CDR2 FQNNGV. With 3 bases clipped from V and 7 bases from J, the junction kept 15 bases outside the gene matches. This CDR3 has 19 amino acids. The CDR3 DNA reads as TGTGCCAGCAGCTTTGGTAAAGGACTAGCGGGGGGGGTCGCTGGGACCCAGTACTTC. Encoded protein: CASSFGKGLAGGVAGTQYF.